Listed below are T cell receptor beta chains from one sample, sequenced in a study of blood T cell repertoires in COVID-19. Sequenced by immunoSEQ multiplex PCR; TCRdb stores in-frame clones only, minus some. The sample holds 200,000 to 250,000 clones; around 89% are singletons and the top ten take 2.5% to 3%. Material for sequencing was PBMCs or T cells enriched from blood (not recorded which). These receptors were taken from a woman younger than 45 who had recovered from COVID-19. Each CDR3 is given without its conserved first and last residue.

TRBJ2-3 TRBV19 ASSKEVIWAPDTQY
TRBJ1-1 TRBV3-1/TRBV3-2 ASSQAGGLRNTEAF
TRBJ1-5 TRBV15 ATSRESTGRNQPQH
TRBJ2-3 TRBV5-4 ASTSGGRTSTDTQY
TRBJ2-7 TRBV29-1 SVAGTGSDEQY
TRBJ2-3 TRBV6-1 ASSVDGLAGGFRDTQY
TRBJ1-4 TRBV7-9 ASSRAPGGGEKLF
TRBJ1-5 TRBV7-2 ASSLEVGHRGSNQPQH
TRBJ2-2 TRBV7-6 ASSPRGGVGNTGELF
TRBJ1-6 TRBV9 ASSSQRGDFNSPLH
TRBJ1-2 TRBV4-2 ASSQTTANYGYT
TRBJ2-1 TRBV4-2 ASSLAGGTYNEQF
TRBJ2-3 TRBV5-1 ASSLSTSGSTDTQY
TRBJ1-6 TRBV7-9 ASSTSGNNSPLH
TRBJ2-5 TRBV5-1 ASSLGQGAHQETQY
TRBJ1-4 TRBV7-2 ASSQNRGAAKLF
TRBJ2-4 TRBV5-1 ASTHGDRAKNIQY
TRBJ2-5 TRBV7-3 ASSPSGTSETQY
TRBJ2-1 TRBV19 ASWDSSYNEQF
TRBJ2-3 TRBV7-2 ASSLTPSGGARY
TRBJ2-2 TRBV27 ASTPDRGLNTGELF
TRBJ2-7 TRBV4-3 ASSQDEAGGLSEQY
TRBJ2-1 TRBV5-4 ASSPGLPGAYNEQF
TRBJ1-1 TRBV7-2 ASSDPLWSGGWNTEAF
TRBJ1-2 TRBV7-9 ASSLDRINYGYT
TRBJ1-1 TRBV19 ASSPGWGTEAF
TRBJ2-1 TRBV19 ATGQGNEQF
TRBJ2-3 TRBV27 ASKFLGGAGDTQY
TRBJ2-1 TRBV5-1 ASSKLDYNEQF
TRBJ1-6 TRBV28 ASRGQEWNNSPLH
TRBJ1-2 TRBV19 ASQGNYGYT
TRBJ1-1 TRBV6-2/TRBV6-3 ASSYRGTRYMNTEAF
TRBJ2-1 TRBV7-9 ASSLLTGTSYNEQF
TRBJ2-2 TRBV4-3 ASSPDRGLGGELF
TRBJ2-6 TRBV6-2/TRBV6-3 ASSGQGSGANVLT
TRBJ1-5 TRBV3-1/TRBV3-2 ASSQDVGNQPQH
TRBJ2-7 TRBV6-2/TRBV6-3 ASSIGLTSYEQY
TRBJ2-3 TRBV13 ASSTGLIDTQY
TRBJ1-1 TRBV6-5 ASRGTTDQAF
TRBJ2-5 TRBV11-2 ASSSGLGERTQY
TRBJ2-7 TRBV6-5 ASSYDGQGAYEQY
TRBJ2-2 TRBV11-1 ASTAGAATGELF
TRBJ1-2 TRBV6-2/TRBV6-3 ASSYGGLIANYGYT
TRBJ1-2 TRBV19 ASILTTGVGYGYT
TRBJ1-2 TRBV6-5 ASSYSAQGTYGYT
TRBJ1-1 TRBV2 ASSEDSVPNTEAF
TRBJ2-5 TRBV12-5 ASDLGTGRETQY
TRBJ1-6 TRBV9 ASSVVGGYNSPLH
TRBJ1-1 TRBV5-1 ASSLRAGGTLMNTEAF
TRBJ2-2 TRBV7-9 ATAAGGTGELF
TRBJ2-1 TRBV15 ATSRRLAGAGQNYNEQF
TRBJ1-3 TRBV11-2 ASSPGQASGNTIY
TRBJ1-1 TRBV3-1/TRBV3-2 ASSRQTGSAEAF
TRBJ1-3 TRBV6-5 ASQLYSGNTIY
TRBJ2-3 TRBV11-3 ASSLVGGLTDTQY
TRBJ1-2 TRBV5-4 ASSPDNYGYT
TRBJ1-6 TRBV7-6 ASSLDQGTGSPLH